One sample yielded the 16 T cell receptor beta chains listed below, sequenced in a study of CXCR3-negative and CXCR3-positive naive CD8 T cells. UMI-tagged TRB cDNA libraries were built via 5' RACE. TCRdb re-analyzed the 5' RACE reads; it lists each CDR3 protein once, without DNA. This sample's clone table lists just under 45,000 distinct CDR3 sequences. Sequencing input: memory CD8+ T cells from blood. These receptor sequences come from a human donor in good health. Some clones in this sample may be carry-over from other donors' samples.

The chain is built from TRBV20-1 and TRBJ2-1; TCRdb names TRBD1, which stays unverified in the absence of DNA. There are 16 residues in the CDR3. Germline lookup yields CDR1 DFQATT and CDR2 SNEGSKA (reference sequence). CDR3 residues: CSAPIGTPDQINEQFF.

The chain has TRBV12-3 or TRBV12-4 and TRBJ1-3. The CDR3 length is 15 residues. CDR3 protein: CASSPREGFGNTIYF.

This chain connects TRBV28 to TRBJ1-6; the TCRdb D gene call, TRBD1, has no DNA to confirm it. CDR1 and CDR2 (germline): MDHEN, SYDVKM. The length of the CDR3 is 15 residues. CDR3 region: CASRQGLGYNSPLHF.

The J gene is TRBJ2-7, the V gene TRBV9; TCRdb's D call, TRBD1, is unchecked because there is no DNA. CDR1 and CDR2 from the germline V gene are SGDLS and YYNGEE. The CDR3 is made up of 14 amino acids. CDR3 residues: CASSSSIRGDEQYF.

J is TRBJ2-7 and V is TRBV28; the TRBD1 assignment by TCRdb is unverifiable without DNA. CDR1 and CDR2 (germline): MDHEN, SYDVKM. The CDR3 loop spans 14 amino acids. The CDR3 sequence: CASSFGGASYEQYF.

The chain recombines TRBV6-4 with TRBJ2-2; the D call of TRBD2 rests on TCRdb alone, since no DNA is present to check it. CDR1 MRHNA and CDR2 SNTAGT come from the germline V gene. CDR3 length equals 13 residues. The CDR3 protein is CASSESGTGELFF.

The chain recombines TRBV29-1 with TRBJ2-1; TCRdb reports TRBD1, a call that lacks DNA to check it against. Germline V CDR1 and CDR2: SQVTM, ANQGSEA. The CDR3 totals 11 residues. This CDR3 is CSVGGGNEQFF.

J is TRBJ2-5 and V is TRBV28; with no DNA, the TCRdb D assignment of TRBD1 cannot be verified. The CDR3 consists of 15 residues. Germline values: CDR1 MDHEN, CDR2 SYDVKM. CDR3: CASSTNRERQETQYF.

The chain employs TRBV14 and TRBJ2-2. In germline, CDR1 is SGHDN, CDR2 FVKESK. CDR3 size: 16 residues. Here the CDR3 reads CASSQDYVGKAGELFF.

The V and J genes are TRBV29-1 and TRBJ2-5. There are 13 residues in the CDR3. CDR1 SQVTM and CDR2 ANQGSEA come from the germline V gene. The chain's CDR3 is CSVEDLGLKTQYF.

This chain links TRBV28 with TRBJ2-1; TCRdb indicates TRBD1, and absent DNA this call remains unverified. This CDR3 region has 14 residues. The germline CDR1 and CDR2 sequences are MDHEN and SYDVKM. The CDR3: CASDFGQGGNEQFF.

The rearrangement joins TRBV13 to TRBJ1-1; TCRdb lists TRBD1, though no DNA is available to test this call. The germline CDR1 and CDR2 sequences are PRHDT and FYEKMQ (reference sequence). The CDR3 extends over 13 amino acids. This CDR3 reads CASRTGGRTEAFF.

The V and J genes are TRBV6-5 and TRBJ2-7; lacking DNA, the TRBD1 call made by TCRdb goes unchecked. The germline CDR1 and CDR2 sequences are MNHEY and SVGAGI. This CDR3 has 14 residues. The CDR3 is CASSYSQGAYEQYF.

The V and J genes are TRBV4-2 and TRBJ1-4; the TCRdb D gene call, TRBD1, has no DNA to confirm it. The CDR3 is 15 residues long. From germline, CDR1 is LGHNA and CDR2 YNFKEQ. CDR3 amino acids: CASSQDTGGSEKLFF.

The V gene is TRBV6-2 or TRBV6-3, the J gene TRBJ2-1. The CDR3 extends over 14 amino acids. Germline V CDR1 and CDR2: MNHEY, SVGEGT. The CDR3 sequence: CATLLDFVSNEQFF.

The V and J genes are TRBV6-2 or TRBV6-3 and TRBJ2-7. The CDR3 covers 14 residues. Germline CDR1 reads MNHEY; CDR2 reads SVGEGT. The CDR3 region is CASSYGSASYEQYF.